This T cell receptor (beta chain) was recorded in a study of control samples from healthy donors and cancer patients. The ends were cut back, 2 bases at V and 0 bases at J, with 8 bases in the middle. CDR3 size: 15 residues. Germline CDR1 reads MNHEY; CDR2 reads SVGAGI. Assay used: immunoSEQ multiplex PCR; TCRdb lists only in-frame clones, some missing. The table shows approximately 230,000 clones, with roughly 82% occurring only once. The gene calls are TRBV6-5 and TRBJ1-3, with D unclear. The receptor's source is a woman between 55 and 75 years old with lung cancer. The sequenced sample consisted of PBMCs. The CDR3 region has the DNA TGTGCCAGCAGTTACAGGGCTAGCTCTGGAAACACCATATATTTT. This encodes CASSYRASSGNTIYF.